The 26 T cell receptor beta chains below were found in one sample sequenced in a study of T cells in Graves' hyperthyroidism and ophthalmopathy. It was RNA transcripts that yielded the amplified TCR beta CDR3 regions. An initial round of RT-PCR targeting the TCR CDR3 relied on the HTBI primer set. TCRdb fed the multiplex PCR reads into MiXCR, producing one record per CDR3 protein. The table lists roughly 180,000 distinct CDR3 sequences, 9.4% of them singletons, with less than 25% in the top ten. The sample was blood. Receptors originate from a woman aged 18-30 years with Graves' hyperthyroidism that later progressed to Graves' ophthalmopathy.

The chain employs TRBV24-1 and TRBJ2-7; 10 nucleotides match TRBD1. V lost 4 bases, J lost 5 bases, and 7 bases stayed unmatched. The CDR3 consists of 15 residues. CDR1 KGHDR and CDR2 SFDVKD come from the germline V gene. CDR3 loop: CATSDPGTGVDEQYF. The CDR3 DNA follows: TGTGCCACCAGTGACCCCGGGACAGGGGTAGACGAGCAGTACTTC.

This clonotype was counted ten times or more. The V gene is TRBV29-1, the J gene TRBJ2-1, with 8 bases aligning to TRBD1. The germline CDR1 and CDR2 sequences are SQVTM and ANQGSEA. The junction had 11 bases not matched to a gene; V was cut back by 5 bases and J by 5 bases. This CDR3 spans 15 amino acids. The CDR3 reads CSVKIRDRRNNEQFF. The CDR3 DNA reads TGCAGCGTTAAAATTCGGGACAGGAGAAACAATGAGCAGTTCTTC.

Many counts were recorded for this clonotype. The rearrangement joins TRBV11-1 to TRBJ1-1, with D maybe TRBD1 (5 bases). The CDR3 runs to 13 residues. Germline V gene sequence: CDR1 SGHAT, CDR2 FQDESV (reference sequence). V gave up 5 bases and J gave up 3 bases, with 10 bases separating them. CDR3 bases: TGTGCCAGCAGCCTTAGGGGTTACACTGAAGCTTTCTTT. As protein: CASSLRGYTEAFF.

Turning to this clonotype: A read error may produce the germline difference seen at one junction end. This chain links TRBV20-1 with TRBJ2-1; D uncertain. Germline V gene data show CDR1 as DFQATT and CDR2 as SNEGSKA (reference sequence). The CDR3 is made up of 14 amino acids. The CDR3 is CSARVGFKGNAQFF. In DNA form, the CDR3 reads TGCAGTGCTAGAGTGGGGTTTAAGGGCAATGCGCAGTTCTTC.

This clonotype was recorded once. This chain links TRBV28 with TRBJ2-5; D might be TRBD1 (6 bases). V lost 1 base and J lost 5, with 11 bases in between. CDR3 size: 14 residues. CDR1 and CDR2 (germline): MDHEN, SYDVKM. The CDR3 coding sequence is TGTGCCAGCAGTTTATTCACAGGGTGGGAGACCCAGTACTTC. It specifies CASSLFTGWETQYF. Full variable domain (missing parts from reference TRBV28 and TRBJ2-5): DVKVTQSSRYLVKRTGEKVFLECVQDMDHENMFWYRQDPGLGLRLIYFSYDVKMKEKGDIPEGYSVSREKKERFSLILESASTNQTSMYLCASSLFTGWETQYFGPGTRLLVL.

This clonotype was seen at least ten times. The genes are TRBV20-1 and TRBJ2-1; no reliable D call. Germline loops: CDR1 DFQATT, CDR2 SNEGSKA (reference sequence). Trimming took 3 bases from V and 4 from J, leaving 7 bases between them. CDR3 size: 12 residues. The CDR3 DNA reads TGCAGTGCTAGTTCCGAATACAATGAGCAGTTCTTC. This translates into CSASSEYNEQFF.

This clonotype was seen many times. The chain is built from TRBV6-2 or TRBV6-3 and TRBJ1-2; D call uncertain. Per germline, CDR1 MNHEY and CDR2 SVGEGT. There are 12 residues in the CDR3. Trimming removed 2 bases at V and 4 bases at J, with 5 bases between. CDR3 amino acids: CASSYDPYGYTF. DNA for the CDR3: TGTGCCAGCAGTTACGATCCCTATGGCTACACCTTC.

The DNA for the CDR3 is TGTGCCAGCAGCTTGGCTGTGGAAACCTACGAGCAGTACTTC. As protein: CASSLAVETYEQYF. The chain recombines TRBV5-6 with TRBJ2-7; D not resolved. This CDR3 is 14 amino acids long. Germline lookup yields CDR1 SGHDT and CDR2 YYEEEE. The germline V and J ends were trimmed by 0 bases and 2 bases, with 9 bases remaining between them.

This clonotype showed up many times. The rearrangement links TRBV30 to TRBJ1-2; no definite D call. CDR1 and CDR2 (germline): GTSNPN, SVGIG (reference sequence). This CDR3 comprises 14 residues. V was pared by 2 bases and J by 7 bases, with 17 bases between. The CDR3 spells CAWSPPTLLGGYTF. The CDR3 bases are TGTGCCTGGAGTCCTCCGACCCTACTCGGTGGCTACACCTTC.

At least ten counts were recorded for this clonotype. The chain employs TRBV12-3 or TRBV12-4 and TRBJ1-2; D is undetermined. The V gene lost 3 bases and the J gene lost 8 bases, with 13 bases spanning the gap. The CDR3 runs 13 residues. The CDR3 here is CASSFQLTGGYTF. The CDR3 region has the DNA TGTGCCAGCAGTTTCCAGTTAACGGGGGGCTACACCTTC.

J is TRBJ2-5 and V is TRBV10-3, with TRBD2 identical over 12 bases. This CDR3 has 14 residues. V lost 8 bases and J lost 6; bases outside the gene matches: 7. Germline-derived CDR1 and CDR2 are ENHRY and SYGVKD. CDR3 region: CAIASSGGAKTQYF. In nucleotides, the CDR3 is TGTGCCATCGCGTCTAGCGGGGGGGCGAAGACCCAGTACTTC.

Of note for this clonotype: This may stem from a read error, because a much larger clone lies one nucleotide away. The chain recombines TRBV12-3 or TRBV12-4 with TRBJ1-5; D unresolved. The CDR3 totals 14 residues. Trimming stripped 5 bases from V and 4 bases from J, with 12 bases between. Here the CDR3 reads CASSVQDRNQPQHF. The CDR3 nucleotides are TGTGCCAGCAGTGTCCAGGATAGGAATCAGCCCCAGCATTTT.

This clonotype was counted at least ten times. V and J are TRBV2 and TRBJ2-2; 7 positions agree with TRBD1. V trimming: 4 bases; J trimming: 0 bases; junction bases outside the gene matches: 2. The CDR3 length is 15 residues. Per germline, CDR1 SNHLY and CDR2 FYNNEI. The CDR3 reads CASSVGTANTGELFF. The CDR3, as DNA: TGTGCCAGCAGTGTCGGGACAGCGAACACCGGGGAGCTGTTTTTT.

Regarding this clonotype: This clone may be a read error of a much larger clone one base away. The chain recombines TRBV5-1 with TRBJ2-1; D not resolved. The length of the CDR3 is 13 residues. Deletions cut 4 bases from V and 9 bases from J, with 14 bases between. The germline V gene has CDR1 SGHRS and CDR2 YFSETQ. CDR3 coding DNA: TGCGCCAGCAGCCCCAATGCGGAATCTGAGCAGTTCTTC. This sequence encodes CASSPNAESEQFF.

This clonotype was counted at least ten times. This chain uses TRBV15 with TRBJ1-1; D gene unclear. The V gene lost 0 bases and the J gene lost 0 bases, with 11 bases spanning the gap. The CDR3 has 16 amino acids. Germline V lookup: CDR1 LNHNV, CDR2 YYDKDF (reference sequence). The CDR3 nucleotides read TGTGCCACCAGCAGAGATCCCCCCGGAATGAACACTGAAGCTTTCTTT. It translates to CATSRDPPGMNTEAFF.

This clonotype was seen more than once but under ten times. The genes are TRBV9 and TRBJ1-2; D gene unclear. Germline CDR1 reads SGDLS; CDR2 reads YYNGEE. The CDR3 covers 15 residues. The V end lost 2 bases, the J end lost 3 bases, and 14 bases lay between the germline ends. DNA of the CDR3: TGTGCCAGCAGCGTTTCAGCTCCCGGGGACTATGGCTACACCTTC. Amino acids: CASSVSAPGDYGYTF.

This clonotype was counted ten times or more. This rearrangement joins TRBV5-1 to TRBJ2-7, with a weak D call TRBD1 (5 bases). Germline V gives CDR1 SGHRS, CDR2 YFSETQ. The CDR3 extends over 15 amino acids. Trimming shortened V by 0 bases and J by 2 bases, and 12 bases separated the two germline ends. CDR3 nucleotides: TGCGCCAGCAGCTTGGAATACAGGCCCACCTACGAGCAGTACTTC. Amino acids: CASSLEYRPTYEQYF.

This clonotype was seen repeatedly, ten times or more. Written as DNA, the CDR3 is TGTGCCAGTAGTCCCATGCAGGTCCGCCAGCCCCAGCATTTT. Its translation: CASSPMQVRQPQHF. This chain connects TRBV19 to TRBJ1-5; D unclear. V lost 5 bases and J lost 7, with 15 bases in between. Germline V gene sequence: CDR1 LNHDA, CDR2 SQIVND (reference sequence). This CDR3 has 14 residues.

This clonotype has ten or more counts. This chain joins TRBV19 and TRBJ2-5, with D perhaps being TRBD1 or TRBD2 (5 bases each). This CDR3 has 13 amino acids. V dropped 7 bases and J dropped 4 bases, with 13 bases sitting between them. CDR1 and CDR2 from the germline V gene are LNHDA and SQIVND (reference sequence). CDR3 bases: TGTGCCAGTAAGGGGACCCCAGGAGAGACCCAGTACTTC. Translated: CASKGTPGETQYF.

This clonotype was seen many times. The gene calls are TRBV6-1 and TRBJ1-1; D call uncertain. This CDR3 region has 13 residues. The V gene lost 6 bases and the J gene lost 4 bases, with 12 bases spanning the gap. The germline CDR1 and CDR2 sequences are MNHNS and SASEGT. The CDR3 DNA reads as TGTGCCAGCAGCCATGACGAGGTCACTGAAGCTTTCTTT. This codes for CASSHDEVTEAFF.

This clonotype was observed many times. The V call is TRBV30, the J call TRBJ2-1, with 7 nucleotides matching TRBD2. CDR1 and CDR2 (germline): GTSNPN, SVGIG (reference sequence). Losses at the gene ends were 1 base for V and 2 bases for J; bases not matched to a gene: 5. CDR3 size: 15 residues. CDR3 nucleotides: TGTGCCTGGAGTGCGGCTAGCGGCCCCTACAATGAGCAGTTCTTC. Protein product: CAWSAASGPYNEQFF.

This clonotype was recorded at least ten times. The chain has TRBV19 and TRBJ2-2; the D is unclear. Trimming pared 1 base from V and 0 bases from J, leaving 3 bases between. CDR1 is LNHDA and CDR2 is SQIVND in the germline V gene (reference sequence). The CDR3 is 14 amino acids. Here the CDR3 DNA reads TGTGCCAGTAGTATAGTTCCGAACACCGGGGAGCTGTTTTTT. Translation: CASSIVPNTGELFF.

This clonotype was found a few times. The CDR3 does not close with the conserved phenylalanine or tryptophan, likely indicating a read error. The chain combines TRBV29-1 with TRBJ1-1; D is unclear. The CDR3 is 12 residues long. Germline V gene lookup returns CDR1 SQVTM and CDR2 ANQGSEA. The V end lost 3 bases, the J end lost 7 bases, and 12 bases lay between the germline ends. For the CDR3, the DNA is TGCAGCGTTGATTTGGTGCGGTATGAAGCTTTCCTT. It codes for CSVDLVRYEAFL.

This clonotype was counted only a few times. This chain connects TRBV30 to TRBJ1-6; 7 bases fit TRBD1. V lost 1 base to trimming and J lost 9 bases; unmatched junction nucleotides: 12. Germline V gene data show CDR1 as GTSNPN and CDR2 as SVGIG (reference sequence). The CDR3 has 16 residues. CDR3 in DNA: TGTGCCTGGAGTGCCCTCTTGACAGGGAGGAGTTCACCCCTCCACTTT. This encodes CAWSALLTGRSSPLHF.

This clonotype was detected many times. This chain connects TRBV2 to TRBJ2-1, with D uncertain. The V end was cut by 7 bases, the J end by 4 bases, with 14 bases between. Germline CDR1 is SNHLY and CDR2 is FYNNEI. There are 14 residues in the CDR3. DNA of the CDR3: TGTGCCAGCACCCCCTCATCTCCTTACAATGAGCAGTTCTTC. Translated: CASTPSSPYNEQFF.

This clonotype was seen repeatedly, ten times or more. The chain recombines TRBV10-2 with TRBJ2-2, with 10 bases matching TRBD2. V shed 6 bases and J 6 bases; nucleotides not matched to a gene: 4. Germline values: CDR1 WSHSY, CDR2 SAAADI. The CDR3 is 14 amino acids. The CDR3 protein is CASRLAGAAGELFF. The CDR3 nucleotides are TGCGCCAGCAGGCTAGCGGGGGCAGCCGGGGAGCTGTTTTTT.